Listed here are 16 T cell receptor beta chains from one sample, sequenced in a study of breast tumors, draining lymph nodes, adjacent tissues. Breast cancer patients provided tissue from their axillary draining lymph nodes. TCRdb redid the calling of the multiplex PCR reads with MiXCR, one entry per CDR3 protein. This table holds about 140,000 distinct CDR3 sequences, about 30% found once. The specimen sequenced was axillary lymph node tissue. The receptors stem from a female donor with breast cancer. Some clones in this sample may be carry-over from other donors' samples.

This clonotype was seen many times. One junction end does not reproduce the germline sequence, and a read error may be involved. The V gene is TRBV19, the J gene TRBJ1-6; D possibly corresponds to TRBD1 (5 bases). CDR1 and CDR2 (germline): LNHDA, SQIVND (reference sequence). The CDR3 totals 14 residues. The CDR3 nucleotides are TGTGCCAGTAGTATTGACACGGGGGAGAAACCCCTCCGCTTT. This gives the protein CASSIDTGEKPLRF.

The chain is built from TRBV10-3 and TRBJ1-1; possibly TRBD1 for D (5 bases). Germline V gene sequence: CDR1 ENHRY, CDR2 SYGVKD. V lost 3 bases and J 7 bases, leaving 12 bases between the germline ends. The CDR3 is 13 amino acids. DNA for the CDR3: TGTGCCATCAGTGATTCCGGGGCTGGTGAAGCTTTCTTT. As protein: CAISDSGAGEAFF.

This clonotype was seen ten or more times. This may arise from a read error, as a much more abundant clone is one base away. This rearrangement joins TRBV7-9 to TRBJ2-5, with D possibly called TRBD1 or TRBD2 (5 bases each). In germline, CDR1 is SEHNR, CDR2 FQNEAQ (reference sequence). This CDR3 region has 15 residues. CDR3 loop: CASSLEESREQTQHF. The DNA for the CDR3 is TGTGCCAGCAGCTTAGAGGAATCCAGGGAGCAGACCCAGCACTTC.

In this sample, this clonotype turned up a few times. The V and J genes are TRBV5-1 and TRBJ1-1, with 7 bases matching TRBD1. V shed 0 bases and J 4 bases; nucleotides not matched to a gene: 3. Germline lookup yields CDR1 SGHRS and CDR2 YFSETQ. This CDR3 region has 14 residues. The CDR3 region has the DNA TGCGCCAGCAGCTTGGCGGGACAGATCACTGAAGCTTTCTTT. Translation: CASSLAGQITEAFF.

The CDR3 bases are TGTGCCAGCAGTCGGGGGACAGTTGGTCCTGGCTACACCTTC. Protein sequence: CASSRGTVGPGYTF. The V call is TRBV6-1, the J call TRBJ1-2; 7 bases align to TRBD1. The CDR3 totals 14 residues. Trimming at V came to 5 bases and at J to 7 bases, leaving 10 bases not matched to a gene. Germline V gene data show CDR1 as MNHNS and CDR2 as SASEGT.

This clonotype was picked up many times. J is TRBJ1-2 and V is TRBV6-6; 7 nucleotides align to TRBD1. The CDR3 covers 14 residues. Trimming cost V 5 bases and J 3 bases; bases outside gene matches: 6. Germline V gene sequence: CDR1 MNHNY, CDR2 SVGAGI (reference sequence). The CDR3, as DNA: TGTGCCAGCAGTCTTAAAGGGGGCTACTATGGCTACACCTTC. This codes for CASSLKGGYYGYTF.

For this clonotype: It may be a read error: a sequence one base away is much more abundant. The V and J genes are TRBV6-6 and TRBJ2-3, with 8 bases identical to TRBD1. Germline assignment: CDR1 MNHNY and CDR2 SVGAGI (reference sequence). This CDR3 is built from 15 residues. The J segment lost 0 bases and the V segment lost 5 bases, leaving 4 bases of the junction unmatched. The CDR3 coding sequence is TGTGCCAGCAGTCACAGGGGGACTAGCACAGATACGCAGTATTTT. This gives the protein CASSHRGTSTDTQYF.

This clonotype was seen only once. A much larger clone differs from this one at a single base, so this may be a read error. The chain is built from TRBV6-6 and TRBJ2-7; possible D gene TRBD1, 6 bases. In germline, CDR1 is MNHNY, CDR2 SVGAGI (reference sequence). The V gene lost 5 bases and the J gene lost 3 bases, with 14 bases spanning the gap. This CDR3 region has 14 residues. The CDR3 loop is CASSHRGQHYEQYV. The CDR3 DNA reads TGTGCCAGCAGTCACCGTGGACAGCACTACGAGCAGTACGTC.

Many counts were recorded for this clonotype. The chain recombines TRBV25-1 with TRBJ2-7; a possible D gene is TRBD2 (5 bases). V was cut by 5 bases and J by 7 bases, with 9 bases left in between. The germline CDR1 and CDR2 sequences are MGHDK and SYGVNS. This CDR3 region has 11 residues. The CDR3 loop reads CASSLTGEQYF. As DNA, the CDR3 is TGTGCCAGCAGTCTAACGGGGGAGCAGTACTTC.

The CDR3 nucleotides read TGTGCCAGCTCAGGATACCGGGACAGGGGCGCCGGGGAGCTGTTTTTT. Its protein is CASSGYRDRGAGELFF. The genes are TRBV18 and TRBJ2-2; TRBD1 matches 10 bases. Germline trimming cut 5 bases from V and 6 bases from J; bases unmatched to any gene: 9. Germline loops: CDR1 KGHSH, CDR2 LQKENI. The CDR3 has 16 amino acids.

V and J are TRBV7-9 and TRBJ1-4; TRBD1 matches at 9 bases. Germline V gives CDR1 SEHNR, CDR2 FQNEAQ (reference sequence). This CDR3 has 15 amino acids. The J segment lost 6 bases and the V segment lost 5 bases, leaving 7 bases of the junction unmatched. CDR3 sequence: CASSQPGTGYEKLFF. The CDR3 coding sequence is TGTGCCAGCAGCCAGCCCGGGACAGGGTATGAAAAACTGTTTTTT.

This clonotype was seen only a few times. The rearrangement joins TRBV5-4 to TRBJ1-1; D perhaps matches TRBD1 (5 bases). V was trimmed by 4 bases and J by 4 bases, leaving 14 bases between them. The CDR3 is 14 amino acids. Germline V gene lookup returns CDR1 SGHNT and CDR2 YYREEE (reference sequence). In DNA form, the CDR3 reads TGTGCCAGCAGCCTGCCCAGGGTCCCCACTGAAGCTTTCTTT. This sequence encodes CASSLPRVPTEAFF.

Points on this clonotype: One end of the junction is discordant with germline, which a read error may explain. The V gene is TRBV7-8, the J gene TRBJ1-3, with D tentatively TRBD1 (5 bases). Germline loops: CDR1 SGHVS, CDR2 FQNEAQ. The CDR3 has 15 residues. The chain's CDR3 is CASSALGGSGNTTYF. In DNA form, the CDR3 reads TGTGCCAGCAGCGCCCTGGGGGGATCTGGAAACACCACATATTTT. The variable domain in full, completed from reference TRBV7-8 and TRBJ1-3, reads GAGVSQSPRYKVAKRGQDVALRCDPISGHVSLFWYQQALGQGPEFLTYFQNEAQLDKSGLPSDRFFAERPEGSVSTLKIQRTQQEDSAVYLCASSALGGSGNTTYFGEGSWLTVV.

The gene calls are TRBV3-1 and TRBJ1-1; D remains unclear. CDR3 length: 13 residues. Deletions cut 1 base from V and 1 base from J, with 4 bases between. Germline V gene lookup returns CDR1 LGHDT and CDR2 YNNKEL (reference sequence). CDR3: CASSQVTNTEAFF. The CDR3 nucleotides read TGTGCCAGCAGCCAAGTGACGAACACTGAAGCTTTCTTT. Full variable domain (outside the CDR3, taken from reference TRBV3-1 and TRBJ1-1): DTAVSQTPKYLVTQMGNDKSIKCEQNLGHDTMYWYKQDSKKFLKIMFSYNNKELIINETVPNRFSPKSPDKAHLNLHINSLELGDSAVYFCASSQVTNTEAFFGQGTRLTVV.

This clonotype was detected a few times. CDR3 nucleotide sequence: TGCAGTGCCCGACAGGGCACGGGGGAGACCCAGTACTTC. It codes for CSARQGTGETQYF. This rearrangement joins TRBV20-1 to TRBJ2-5; 7 bases align to TRBD1. The CDR3 consists of 13 residues. Germline V lookup: CDR1 DFQATT, CDR2 SNEGSKA (reference sequence). J gave up 5 bases and V 6 bases, and 9 bases lay outside the gene matches.

This chain links TRBV7-2 with TRBJ1-2, with D perhaps TRBD1 (5 bases). The CDR3 is made up of 13 amino acids. V was shortened by 3 bases and J by 8 bases, with 13 bases between the two germline ends. The germline V gene encodes CDR1 SGHTA and CDR2 FQGNSA. The CDR3 nucleotides are TGTGCCAGCAGCTTCGGGGCTAATGAAGGCTACACCTTC. Translation gives CASSFGANEGYTF.